Shown below are 14 T cell receptor beta chains from a single sample sequenced in a study of blood T cell repertoires in COVID-19. Measured with immunoSEQ multiplex PCR; TCRdb has only the in-frame clones, and not every one. Of about 210,000 clones detected, more than 75% appear once; the ten largest clones hold roughly 5.5%. Sample: peripheral blood. These receptors were collected from a woman aged 70 to 79 with COVID-19, enrolled during active disease.

This rearrangement joins TRBV9 to TRBJ1-4, with TRBD1 as a possible D gene (5 bases). The V gene's germline CDR1 is SGDLS and CDR2 YYNGEE. This CDR3 contains 14 residues. V lost 4 bases, J lost 8 bases, and 15 bases lay in between. The chain's CDR3 is CASSSIGRGEKLFF. In DNA form, the CDR3 reads TGTGCCAGCAGCTCCATAGGGCGGGGGGAAAAACTGTTTTTT.

A note on this clone: The DNA is omitted, as the CDR3 cannot be located on it reliably, and the CDR3 follows TCRdb's listing. This rearrangement joins TRBV21-1 to TRBJ1-1; the table's D call, TRBD1, was not checked against the DNA. TRBV21-1 is a pseudogene segment. 23 amino acids form the CDR3, both terminal residues included. CDR3 amino acids: CASKRNKTPYLDRVGTGNTEAFF.

The rearrangement joins TRBV7-6 to TRBJ2-1, with 14 nucleotides matching TRBD2. V gave up 0 bases and J gave up 1 base; unmatched junction bases: 5. The CDR3 covers 19 residues. Germline values: CDR1 SGHVS, CDR2 FNYEAQ. As DNA, the CDR3 is TGTGCCAGCAGCTTAGCGGGACTAGCGGGAGATGGTTCCTACAATGAGCAGTTCTTC. Its protein is CASSLAGLAGDGSYNEQFF.

The chain recombines TRBV19 with TRBJ1-1; D is unresolved. The CDR3 length is 13 residues. Per the germline V gene, CDR1 is LNHDA and CDR2 is SQIVND (reference sequence). V lost 4 bases and J 4 bases, leaving 10 bases between the germline ends. CDR3 nucleotides: TGTGCCAGTAGTAATTCGGAGGGCACTGAAGCTTTCTTT. Its protein product is CASSNSEGTEAFF.

The CDR3 here is CASSPLVGGGIAKNIQYF. CDR3 sequence (DNA): TGTGCCAGCAGCCCCCTCGTCGGCGGGGGGATAGCCAAAAACATTCAGTACTTC. V usage is TRBV7-9 and J usage is TRBJ2-4; TRBD2 matches at 8 bases. This CDR3 spans 18 amino acids. V lost 5 bases to trimming and J lost 0 bases; unmatched junction nucleotides: 12. The germline V gene has CDR1 SEHNR and CDR2 FQNEAQ (reference sequence).

V gene TRBV5-1 combines with J gene TRBJ2-3, with 9 bases identical to TRBD2. J lost 5 bases, V lost 3 bases, and 10 bases had no gene match. Germline CDR1 SGHRS, CDR2 YFSETQ. The CDR3 has 16 amino acids. The CDR3 protein is CASSYQTSGLQDTQYF. The CDR3 coding sequence is TGCGCCAGCAGCTATCAGACTAGCGGATTACAAGATACGCAGTATTTT.

The table lists this clone with a few counts. The J gene is TRBJ1-5, the V gene TRBV19; possible D gene TRBD1, 5 bases. Trimming left V 3 bases short and J 0 bases short, with 15 bases between. Germline CDR1 and CDR2: LNHDA and SQIVND (reference sequence). The CDR3 length is 17 residues. Written as DNA, the CDR3 is TGTGCCAGTAGTATTACAGGTTATTTCGATAGCAATCAGCCCCAGCATTTT. Translating gives CASSITGYFDSNQPQHF. Combining the CDR3 with reference TRBV19 and TRBJ1-5 gives the whole variable domain DGGITQSPKYLFRKEGQNVTLSCEQNLNHDAMYWYRQDPGQGLRLIYYSQIVNDFQKGDIAEGYSVSREKKESFPLTVTSAQKNPTAFYLCASSITGYFDSNQPQHFGDGTRLSIL.

The V and J genes are TRBV10-2 and TRBJ1-5; D is possibly TRBD1 (6 bases). Trimming took off 6 bases at V and 0 bases at J, with 18 bases between the two ends. Germline CDR1 WSHSY, CDR2 SAAADI. The CDR3 sequence is 17 residues long. The CDR3 here is CASRDTPEGDSNQPQHF. Here the CDR3 DNA reads TGCGCCAGCAGGGACACTCCCGAGGGGGATAGCAATCAGCCCCAGCATTTT.

The rearrangement joins TRBV27 to TRBJ1-6, with 8 bases fitting TRBD1. Germline assignment: CDR1 MNHEY and CDR2 SMNVEV (reference sequence). J gave up 7 bases and V 4 bases, and 15 bases lay outside the gene matches. This CDR3 comprises 18 residues. The CDR3 DNA sequence: TGTGCCAGCAGTTCCCCCTCAGGGGGCGAGAAAAAAAATTCACCCCTCCACTTT. This translates into CASSSPSGGEKKNSPLHF.

This chain links TRBV27 with TRBJ1-5, with D perhaps TRBD1 (5 bases). CDR1 is MNHEY and CDR2 is SMNVEV in the germline V gene (reference sequence). CDR3 length: 13 amino acids. Trimming took off 5 bases at V and 6 bases at J, with 11 bases between the two ends. The CDR3 sequence is CASSDAGLQPQHF. CDR3 nucleotides: TGTGCCAGCAGTGATGCAGGGCTTCAGCCCCAGCATTTT.

The J gene is TRBJ2-7, the V gene TRBV27; 13 bases align to TRBD2. Germline V lookup: CDR1 MNHEY, CDR2 SMNVEV (reference sequence). The CDR3 spans 13 residues. V lost 8 bases, J lost 2 bases, and 0 bases stayed unmatched. The CDR3, as DNA: TGTGCCAGCGGACTAGCGGGAGCCTACGAGCAGTACTTC. Encoded protein: CASGLAGAYEQYF.

The chain carries TRBV5-1 and TRBJ1-6, with TRBD1 matching over 10 bases. Germline V CDR1 and CDR2: SGHRS, YFSETQ. The CDR3 is made up of 14 amino acids. The J segment lost 8 bases and the V segment lost 3 bases, leaving 2 bases of the junction unmatched. As DNA, the CDR3 is TGCGCCAGCAGCTACGGGACAGGGGATTCACCCCTCCACTTT. This codes for CASSYGTGDSPLHF.

The chain links TRBV27 to TRBJ2-7, with 7 bases aligning to TRBD1. This CDR3 is built from 16 residues. CDR1 MNHEY and CDR2 SMNVEV come from the germline V gene (reference sequence). V lost 1 base to trimming and J lost 2 bases; unmatched junction nucleotides: 8. DNA of the CDR3: TGTGCCAGCAGTTTATGGTTGACAGGGTCCCCCTACGAGCAGTACTTC. It is translated as CASSLWLTGSPYEQYF.

The gene calls are TRBV5-1 and TRBJ2-3; D gene ambiguous. The germline gives CDR1 SGHRS, CDR2 YFSETQ. This CDR3 is built from 15 residues. Trimming pared 0 bases from V and 2 bases from J, leaving 10 bases between. CDR3 region: CASSLDSLYTDTQYF. CDR3 coding DNA: TGCGCCAGCAGCTTGGACAGCTTATACACAGATACGCAGTATTTT.